The present TCR beta chain was sequenced within a study of technical replicates of blood from a few donors. Germline-derived CDR1 and CDR2 are MNHNY and SVGAGI (reference sequence). V trimming: 5 bases; J trimming: 5 bases; junction bases outside the gene matches: 13. There are 16 residues in the CDR3. Assay used: immunoSEQ multiplex PCR; TCRdb lists only in-frame clones, some missing. The table lists 70,000 to 95,000 clones, about 90% of them singletons. The gene calls are TRBV6-6 and TRBJ2-5, with 8 bases lining up with TRBD2. This receptor was identified in a human donor in good health. Some clones in this sample may be carry-over from other donors' samples. The specimen sequenced was T cells isolated from PBMCs. In nucleotides, the CDR3 is TGTGCCAGCAGTGCCTACCTAGGACAGCGGGGGGAGACCCAGTACTTC. Translating gives CASSAYLGQRGETQYF.